The 29 T cell receptor beta chains presented below share a single source sample, sequenced in a study of cytomegalovirus exposure and HLA in healthy donors. With 60 Vbeta and 13 Jbeta primers, the PCR was carried out. This table comes from immunoSEQ multiplex PCR, and its TCRdb copy is limited to in-frame clones, with some not included. The sample spans about 77,000 clones; the ten largest clones claim about 13%. The sequencing sample was made of PBMCs. These receptors all stem from a man aged 45-65 years in good health and CMV-seropositive.

V and J are TRBV28 and TRBJ1-4; D possibly corresponds to TRBD1 (5 bases). The CDR3 has 15 residues. Germline CDR1 reads MDHEN; CDR2 reads SYDVKM. The ends were cut back, 4 bases at V and 2 bases at J, with 11 bases in the middle. Written as DNA, the CDR3 is TGTGCCAGCAGTTCGTGGGGGGAGACTAATGAAAAACTGTTTTTT. It codes for CASSSWGETNEKLFF.

The rearrangement joins TRBV30 to TRBJ2-5; TRBD1 agrees at 8 bases. The CDR3 loop spans 15 amino acids. The V and J ends lost 2 bases and 0 bases, in that order; junction bases with no gene match: 5. Per germline, CDR1 GTSNPN and CDR2 SVGIG (reference sequence). CDR3 sequence: CAWSLDRGYQETQYF. The CDR3 DNA reads TGTGCCTGGAGTTTAGACAGGGGCTACCAAGAGACCCAGTACTTC.

V usage is TRBV4-2 and J usage is TRBJ1-5; maybe TRBD1 (5 bases). The CDR3 runs to 18 residues. The V gene lost 1 base and the J gene lost 0 bases, with 16 bases spanning the gap. Germline CDR1 is LGHNA and CDR2 is YNFKEQ. CDR3: CASSQGGQGFYSNQPQHF. CDR3 DNA: TGTGCCAGCAGCCAAGGTGGGCAGGGTTTTTATAGCAATCAGCCCCAGCATTTT.

The CDR3 loop reads CASSNPGQGRETQYF. Here the CDR3 DNA reads TGTGCCAGCAGTAACCCGGGACAGGGTCGCGAGACCCAGTACTTC. The V call is TRBV5-5, the J call TRBJ2-5; 9 bases line up with TRBD1. This CDR3 is 15 amino acids long. The ends lost 5 bases at V and 5 bases at J; junction bases unmatched: 10. The germline V gene encodes CDR1 SGHKS and CDR2 YYEKEE (reference sequence).

J is TRBJ1-1 and V is TRBV7-9, with unresolved D. Per the germline V gene, CDR1 is SEHNR and CDR2 is FQNEAQ (reference sequence). The CDR3 length is 13 residues. Between the trimmed V and J ends, which lost 8 bases and 1 base, there was a span of 11 bases. The CDR3 bases are TGTGCCAGCCTATTAAGAGGGAACACTGAAGCTTTCTTT. Residues: CASLLRGNTEAFF.

The chain carries TRBV6-5 and TRBJ2-3; TRBD2 agrees at 7 bases. CDR3 length equals 16 residues. CDR1 and CDR2 (germline): MNHEY, SVGAGI. V shed 4 bases and J 1 base; nucleotides not matched to a gene: 8. CDR3 sequence (DNA): TGTGCCAGCAGTTCCCCTATCCGGGGGGGCACAGATACGCAGTATTTT. Its translation: CASSSPIRGGTDTQYF.

The DNA of the CDR3 is TGCGCCAGCAGCCCCTTAGGCAGGGAGGCAACTAATGAAAAACTGTTTTTT. It encodes CASSPLGREATNEKLFF. The rearrangement joins TRBV4-1 to TRBJ1-4, with D possibly TRBD1 on 5 matching bases. Germline CDR1 reads MGHRA; CDR2 reads YSYEKL. The CDR3 sequence is 17 residues long. Trimming took 4 bases from V and 0 from J, leaving 15 bases between them.

CDR3 coding DNA: TGCGCCAGCAGCCGGGGGGCGGACGAGACCCAGTACTTC. It yields the protein CASSRGADETQYF. The rearrangement links TRBV5-1 to TRBJ2-5, with D perhaps matching TRBD2 (7 bases). V was trimmed by 4 bases and J by 5 bases, leaving 12 bases between them. Germline values: CDR1 SGHRS, CDR2 YFSETQ. The CDR3 totals 13 residues.

V gene TRBV11-2 combines with J gene TRBJ1-2; the match to TRBD1 covers 12 bases. CDR3 length: 15 amino acids. Germline lookup yields CDR1 SGHAT and CDR2 FQNNGV. With 0 bases clipped from V and 8 bases from J, the junction kept 4 bases outside the gene matches. CDR3 DNA sequence: TGTGCCAGCAGCTTAGATAGGGACAGGGGGCGAGGCTACACCTTC. Its protein is CASSLDRDRGRGYTF.

The V and J genes are TRBV29-1 and TRBJ2-5, with 9 bases fitting TRBD1. J gave up 0 bases and V 6 bases, and 11 bases lay outside the gene matches. The CDR3 is 16 amino acids. The germline CDR1 and CDR2 sequences are SQVTM and ANQGSEA. CDR3 loop: CSVSPGQGSYQETQYF. As DNA, the CDR3 is TGCAGCGTCTCCCCGGGACAGGGCTCGTACCAAGAGACCCAGTACTTC.

The V and J genes are TRBV12-5 and TRBJ2-1; 9 positions agree with TRBD2. The CDR3 totals 15 residues. V shed 1 base, J shed 5 bases, and the junction held 3 bases outside the gene matches. Germline CDR1 LGHNT, CDR2 FRNRAP. In nucleotides, the CDR3 is TGTGCTAGTGGTTTGGAGCGGGGGGCTAACAATGAGCAGTTCTTC. It yields the protein CASGLERGANNEQFF.

The V and J genes are TRBV5-1 and TRBJ2-2; 11 positions match TRBD2. The junction had 7 bases not matched to a gene; V was cut back by 6 bases and J by 3 bases. Looked up from germline, CDR1 is SGHRS and CDR2 is YFSETQ. The length of the CDR3 is 16 residues. This CDR3 reads CASTSTLAGDTGELFF. The CDR3 bases are TGCGCCAGCACCTCTACACTAGCGGGAGACACCGGGGAGCTGTTTTTT.

CDR3 region: CASSLDRGRNGYTF. The CDR3 DNA is TGCGCCAGCAGCTTGGACAGGGGGCGGAATGGCTACACCTTC. This sequence joins TRBV5-1 and TRBJ1-2, with 9 bases identical to TRBD1. Germline CDR1 is SGHRS and CDR2 is YFSETQ. V lost 0 bases and J lost 6; bases outside the gene matches: 3. This CDR3 has 14 residues.

The chain employs TRBV5-5 and TRBJ1-1; the D gene is possibly TRBD1 (5 bases). Trimming took 1 base from V and 3 from J, leaving 7 bases between them. In germline, CDR1 is SGHKS, CDR2 YYEKEE (reference sequence). The CDR3 contains 13 residues. The CDR3 nucleotides are TGTGCCAGCAGCTTGATCAGGGACACTGAAGCTTTCTTT. Translation: CASSLIRDTEAFF.

This CDR3 reads CASSLGQGALYGYTF. For the CDR3, the DNA is TGTGCCAGCAGCTTGGGACAGGGGGCCCTCTATGGCTACACCTTC. The rearrangement uses TRBV5-6 and TRBJ1-2; 10 bases align to TRBD1. The V gene end was trimmed by 0 bases and the J gene end by 4 bases; junction bases not matched to a gene: 3. In germline, CDR1 is SGHDT, CDR2 YYEEEE. The CDR3 totals 15 residues.

The gene calls are TRBV4-1 and TRBJ2-3, with 11 bases lining up with TRBD2. CDR1 and CDR2 (germline): MGHRA, YSYEKL. The V and J ends lost 4 bases and 7 bases, in that order; junction bases with no gene match: 13. This CDR3 is built from 17 residues. The CDR3 bases are TGCGCCAGCAGCCGCCAGGGTGGCACTAGCGGGGGATATACGCAGTATTTT. This translates into CASSRQGGTSGGYTQYF.

As DNA, the CDR3 is TGTGCCAGCAGTGAACTGACAGGAGACGTCGGGGAGCTGTTTTTT. It yields the protein CASSELTGDVGELFF. The V call is TRBV6-1, the J call TRBJ2-2; maybe TRBD1 (6 bases). CDR3 length: 15 residues. Germline assignment: CDR1 MNHNS and CDR2 SASEGT. Deletions cut 2 bases from V and 7 bases from J, with 14 bases between.

The V gene is TRBV2, the J gene TRBJ2-5, with 10 bases matching TRBD2. Germline V CDR1 and CDR2: SNHLY, FYNNEI. The CDR3 spans 15 residues. V lost 6 bases, J lost 7 bases, and 11 bases stayed unmatched. The CDR3 spells CASSLAGASEGTQYF. CDR3 in DNA: TGTGCCAGCAGCCTAGCGGGGGCCTCGGAGGGGACCCAGTACTTC.

CDR3 coding DNA: TGTGCCAGCAGCCCCCGACTCCTACCGAACACTGAAGCTTTCTTT. Its protein is CASSPRLLPNTEAFF. The genes are TRBV7-9 and TRBJ1-1; no reliable D call. The length of the CDR3 is 15 residues. Germline CDR1 and CDR2: SEHNR and FQNEAQ (reference sequence). The germline V and J ends were trimmed by 5 bases and 1 base, with 14 bases remaining between them. The full variable domain, rest sourced from reference TRBV7-9 and TRBJ1-1, is DTGVSQNPRHKITKRGQNVTFRCDPISEHNRLYWYRQTLGQGPEFLTYFQNEAQLEKSRLLSDRFSAERPKGSFSTLEIQRTEQGDSAMYLCASSPRLLPNTEAFFGQGTRLTVV.

The chain combines TRBV5-5 with TRBJ1-1, with D perhaps matching TRBD1 (6 bases). The CDR3 covers 13 residues. Trimming removed 4 bases from V and 3 bases from J, with 10 bases in between. The V gene's germline CDR1 is SGHKS and CDR2 YYEKEE (reference sequence). The CDR3 coding sequence is TGTGCCAGCAGCCCCACAGGGTACACTGAAGCTTTCTTT. This codes for CASSPTGYTEAFF.

The V gene is TRBV6-1, the J gene TRBJ2-7; 7 bases are shared with TRBD1. Germline trimming cut 10 bases from V and 0 bases from J; bases unmatched to any gene: 9. CDR1 is MNHNS and CDR2 is SASEGT in the germline V gene. CDR3 length: 14 amino acids. CDR3 amino acids: CATMDRLSSYEQYF. CDR3 DNA sequence: TGTGCCACCATGGACAGGCTCAGCTCCTACGAGCAGTACTTC.

The chain employs TRBV10-1 and TRBJ1-2; no clear D. Trimming pared 6 bases from V and 3 bases from J, leaving 11 bases between. Germline loops: CDR1 WNHNN, CDR2 SYGVQD (reference sequence). CDR3 length equals 13 residues. In DNA form, the CDR3 reads TGCGCCAGCAGCCCAGCGGGAGACTATGGCTACACCTTC. Protein product: CASSPAGDYGYTF.

The genes are TRBV6-6 and TRBJ1-6; maybe TRBD1 (6 bases). This CDR3 contains 15 residues. In germline, CDR1 is MNHNY, CDR2 SVGAGI (reference sequence). The germline V and J ends were trimmed by 5 bases and 3 bases, with 11 bases remaining between them. The CDR3, as DNA: TGTGCCAGCAGTCCTGAGGACAGCTATAATTCACCCCTCCACTTT. It is translated as CASSPEDSYNSPLHF.

The chain employs TRBV14 and TRBJ2-5; tentatively, D is TRBD1 (6 bases). Trimming stripped 4 bases from V and 3 bases from J, with 9 bases between. The CDR3 is made up of 13 amino acids. Germline CDR1 is SGHDN and CDR2 is FVKESK. CDR3 in amino acids: CASSRTVEETQYF. The CDR3 DNA reads TGTGCCAGCAGCCGGACAGTGGAAGAGACCCAGTACTTC.

CDR3: CASSVAPLAVSQQFF. CDR3 DNA sequence: TGTGCCAGCAGCGTAGCTCCACTGGCGGTGAGCCAGCAGTTCTTC. This chain joins TRBV9 and TRBJ2-1, with no clear D. The V end lost 0 bases, the J end lost 11 bases, and 18 bases lay between the germline ends. Germline V gene data show CDR1 as SGDLS and CDR2 as YYNGEE. The CDR3 extends over 15 amino acids.

The CDR3 loop reads CAWTPDRVANTGELFF. CDR3 coding DNA: TGTGCCTGGACGCCGGACAGGGTAGCGAACACCGGGGAGCTGTTTTTT. The chain has TRBV30 and TRBJ2-2, with TRBD1 identical over 8 bases. CDR1 is GTSNPN, CDR2 SVGIG, per germline (reference sequence). This CDR3 has 16 amino acids. The V segment lost 4 bases and the J segment 0 bases; nucleotides outside the gene matches: 7.

The rearrangement uses TRBV6-6 and TRBJ2-3; 11 bases map to TRBD2. This CDR3 contains 15 residues. With 4 bases clipped from V and 3 bases from J, the junction kept 3 bases outside the gene matches. Germline values: CDR1 MNHNY, CDR2 SVGAGI (reference sequence). CDR3 bases: TGTGCCAGCAGTTTTATAGCGGGGGGGACAGATACGCAGTATTTT. It specifies CASSFIAGGTDTQYF.

This sequence joins TRBV6-6 and TRBJ1-1; the D is unclear. Germline V lookup: CDR1 MNHNY, CDR2 SVGAGI (reference sequence). The CDR3 totals 15 residues. The germline V and J ends were trimmed by 0 bases and 1 base, with 9 bases remaining between them. CDR3 coding DNA: TGTGCCAGCAGTTACTCGAACAGCAGGAACACTGAAGCTTTCTTT. Translated: CASSYSNSRNTEAFF.

V is TRBV19 and J is TRBJ2-1; TRBD2 might be the D (6 bases). Trimming pared 2 bases from V and 4 bases from J, leaving 12 bases between. Germline V gives CDR1 LNHDA, CDR2 SQIVND (reference sequence). This CDR3 is 15 amino acids long. CDR3 sequence (DNA): TGTGCCAGTAGTATACGTTCGGGGGATTACAATGAGCAGTTCTTC. Its protein is CASSIRSGDYNEQFF.